Following are 30 T cell receptor beta chains from one sample sequenced in a study of blood T cell repertoires in COVID-19. The repertoire was sequenced with immunoSEQ multiplex PCR; TCRdb's copy has only in-frame clones and lacks some. The table records approximately 310,000 clones, approximately 87% of them present only once. The sample was peripheral blood. The origin of the receptors is a woman between 50 and 59 years old who had recovered from COVID-19.

V is TRBV19 and J is TRBJ1-5; the D gene is possibly TRBD1 (5 bases). The CDR3 has 13 residues. Germline CDR1 and CDR2: LNHDA and SQIVND (reference sequence). With 7 bases removed from V and 3 bases from J, the gap between germline ends came to 10 bases. The CDR3 nucleotides are TGTGCCAGTACAAGACAGTACAATCAGCCCCAGCATTTT. Its protein is CASTRQYNQPQHF.

The chain carries TRBV6-5 and TRBJ1-2; D might be TRBD1 (5 bases). The CDR3 runs 13 residues. In germline, CDR1 is MNHEY, CDR2 SVGAGI. V lost 10 bases and J 2 bases, leaving 14 bases between the germline ends. The CDR3 spells CAIQRGGNYGYTF. The CDR3 region has the DNA TGTGCCATCCAACGGGGGGGAAACTATGGCTACACCTTC.

The CDR3: CASSAYIAGGYNEQFF. The CDR3 DNA sequence: TGTGCCAGTAGCGCTTACATAGCGGGAGGTTACAATGAGCAGTTCTTC. The chain employs TRBV19 and TRBJ2-1, with 10 bases identical to TRBD2. The CDR3 sequence is 16 residues long. Germline assignment: CDR1 LNHDA and CDR2 SQIVND (reference sequence). The ends lost 6 bases at V and 4 bases at J; junction bases unmatched: 9.

This clone has a single count. The CDR3 region has the DNA TGCGCCAGCAGCCGAGACAGGGGGAACACTGAAGCTTTCTTT. It yields the protein CASSRDRGNTEAFF. V is TRBV4-3 and J is TRBJ1-1; TRBD1 matches 8 bases. The V segment lost 4 bases and the J segment 1 base; nucleotides outside the gene matches: 2. Germline-derived CDR1 and CDR2 are LGHNA and YSLEER. The CDR3 totals 14 residues.

J is TRBJ1-3 and V is TRBV2; the D gene is possibly TRBD1 (6 bases). Deletions cut 6 bases from V and 3 bases from J, with 21 bases between. The CDR3 has 17 amino acids. Per the germline V gene, CDR1 is SNHLY and CDR2 is FYNNEI. This CDR3 is CASRRYREPGGGNTIYF. The CDR3 bases are TGTGCCAGCAGAAGATACAGGGAGCCCGGTGGTGGAAACACCATATATTTT.

The rearrangement links TRBV25-1 to TRBJ1-3; a weak D match, TRBD1 (5 bases). The germline V gene encodes CDR1 MGHDK and CDR2 SYGVNS. Trimming left V 2 bases short and J 0 bases short, with 11 bases between. There are 16 residues in the CDR3. CDR3 sequence reads: CASSEGRGFSGNTIYF. The CDR3 DNA is TGTGCCAGCAGTGAAGGGAGGGGTTTCTCTGGAAACACCATATATTTT.

V is TRBV4-3 and J is TRBJ2-5; TRBD1 is a possible D gene (5 bases). The CDR3 runs to 14 residues. Germline CDR1 and CDR2: LGHNA and YSLEER. V was trimmed by 1 base and J by 2 bases, leaving 8 bases between them. CDR3 in DNA: TGCGCCAGCAGCCAAGCTCCAGGGCAAGAGACCCAGTACTTC. This gives the protein CASSQAPGQETQYF.

The chain joins TRBV6-2 or TRBV6-3 to TRBJ1-5; TRBD1 matches 12 bases. Trimming took 5 bases from V and 3 from J; bases not matched to a gene: 11. Germline-derived CDR1 and CDR2 are MNHEY and SVGEGT. There are 18 residues in the CDR3. The CDR3 is CASSPGTGGRRDNQPQHF. For the CDR3, the DNA is TGTGCCAGCAGTCCCGGGACAGGGGGCCGGAGAGACAATCAGCCCCAGCATTTT.

The chain couples TRBV7-9 to TRBJ2-3; D is ambiguous. CDR1 and CDR2 (germline): SEHNR, FQNEAQ (reference sequence). Trimming left V 5 bases short and J 6 bases short, with 6 bases between. The CDR3 is 11 residues long. The CDR3 here is CASSLYDTQYF. The CDR3 DNA is TGTGCCAGCAGCCTATATGATACGCAGTATTTT.

V gene TRBV10-3 combines with J gene TRBJ1-5; tentatively, D is TRBD1 (5 bases). CDR1 and CDR2 from the germline V gene are ENHRY and SYGVKD. The CDR3 runs 14 residues. V lost 3 bases, J lost 0 bases, and 6 bases lay in between. CDR3 protein: CAISERGSNQPQHF. The CDR3 DNA reads as TGTGCCATCAGTGAAAGGGGTAGCAATCAGCCCCAGCATTTT.

The rearrangement uses TRBV6-6 and TRBJ2-7; maybe TRBD2 (5 bases). The CDR3 contains 14 residues. V shed 11 bases and J shed 4 bases, with 21 bases lying between them. Germline values: CDR1 MNHNY, CDR2 SVGAGI (reference sequence). The CDR3 coding sequence is TGTGCCCACGGGAAGGGCAGAGCCAGGTACGAGCAGTACTTC. Amino acids: CAHGKGRARYEQYF.

The chain carries TRBV2 and TRBJ2-1; 7 nucleotides agree with TRBD2. The germline V gene has CDR1 SNHLY and CDR2 FYNNEI. The CDR3 runs to 14 residues. V lost 11 bases and J lost 0; bases outside the gene matches: 7. CDR3 region: CAGASGTSYNEQFF. Here the CDR3 DNA reads TGTGCCGGGGCTAGCGGAACCTCCTACAATGAGCAGTTCTTC.

In this sample, this clone turned up a few times. The V and J genes are TRBV10-3 and TRBJ2-3; no firm D call. V was trimmed by 0 bases and J by 1 base, leaving 11 bases between them. Germline V gene data show CDR1 as ENHRY and CDR2 as SYGVKD. The CDR3 contains 16 residues. The CDR3 protein is CAISESYSWGTDTQYF. Here the CDR3 DNA reads TGTGCCATCAGTGAGTCGTACAGTTGGGGCACAGATACGCAGTATTTT.

The V and J genes are TRBV18 and TRBJ1-3, with 7 bases identical to TRBD1. With V trimmed by 3 bases and J by 1 base, 3 bases remained unmatched. CDR1 and CDR2 from the germline V gene are KGHSH and LQKENI. The CDR3 consists of 15 residues. Here the CDR3 DNA reads TGTGCCAGCTCACCCACAGGGGATTCTGGAAACACCATATATTTT. Protein sequence: CASSPTGDSGNTIYF.

The rearrangement uses TRBV28 and TRBJ1-5, with a possible D match to TRBD1 (6 bases). The CDR3 extends over 14 amino acids. V lost 0 bases and J lost 7, with 10 bases in between. CDR1 is MDHEN and CDR2 is SYDVKM in the germline V gene. The CDR3 bases are TGTGCCAGCAGTTTATGGGACAGAACCCAGCCCCAGCATTTT. Translating gives CASSLWDRTQPQHF.

The rearrangement joins TRBV14 to TRBJ1-2, with unresolved D. The germline CDR1 and CDR2 sequences are SGHDN and FVKESK. The CDR3 has 14 residues. V was shortened by 4 bases and J by 1 base, with 10 bases between the two germline ends. In DNA form, the CDR3 reads TGTGCCAGCAGCCCAGGCCCGTTTAACTATGGCTACACCTTC. Its protein is CASSPGPFNYGYTF.

The chain uses TRBV2 and TRBJ1-2; 9 bases map to TRBD1. V lost 8 bases, J lost 5 bases, and 6 bases stayed unmatched. Per the germline V gene, CDR1 is SNHLY and CDR2 is FYNNEI. This CDR3 has 13 amino acids. The CDR3: CASRAGTGYGYTF. CDR3 in DNA: TGTGCCAGCCGAGCCGGGACAGGGTATGGCTACACCTTC.

The V gene is TRBV7-2, the J gene TRBJ1-1, with a possible D match to TRBD1 (6 bases). V was cut by 6 bases and J by 0 bases, with 11 bases left in between. The CDR3 totals 14 residues. CDR1 and CDR2 from the germline V gene are SGHTA and FQGNSA. CDR3: CASRLRGLNTEAFF. In nucleotides, the CDR3 is TGTGCCAGCAGGCTCAGGGGTCTGAACACTGAAGCTTTCTTT.

The count of this clone is one. This rearrangement joins TRBV6-5 to TRBJ1-1; weak D call: TRBD1 (6 bases). This CDR3 region has 13 residues. The germline gives CDR1 MNHEY, CDR2 SVGAGI. Trimming shortened V by 2 bases and J by 7 bases, and 11 bases separated the two germline ends. The CDR3 coding sequence is TGTGCCAGCAGTTACATCTTGGACAGTGAAGCTTTCTTT. Translating gives CASSYILDSEAFF.

J is TRBJ1-1 and V is TRBV11-1; D is uncertain. CDR3 length: 12 residues. The germline V gene encodes CDR1 SGHAT and CDR2 FQDESV (reference sequence). Deletions cut 4 bases from V and 12 bases from J, with 15 bases between. CDR3: CASSSQQGVTFF. The CDR3 DNA reads TGTGCCAGCAGCTCCCAGCAAGGAGTAACTTTCTTT.

The chain joins TRBV20-1 to TRBJ2-4; TRBD2 is a possible D gene (6 bases). Germline CDR1 DFQATT, CDR2 SNEGSKA (reference sequence). The V end was cut by 3 bases, the J end by 6 bases, with 12 bases between. The CDR3 consists of 13 residues. CDR3 region: CSASWQGGNIQYF. Here the CDR3 DNA reads TGCAGTGCTAGTTGGCAGGGAGGAAACATTCAGTACTTC.

A word on this clone: This CDR3 is also generated by other DNA sequences in the sample. This rearrangement joins TRBV7-2 to TRBJ2-3, with D hard to call. The CDR3 has 13 amino acids. Germline V lookup: CDR1 SGHTA, CDR2 FQGNSA. Deletions cut 3 bases from V and 3 bases from J, with 7 bases between. The DNA for the CDR3 is TGTGCCAGCAGCTTTCCCGGGACAGATACGCAGTATTTT. Its protein is CASSFPGTDTQYF.

This clone was seen once. One end of the junction is discordant with germline, which a read error may explain. The chain carries TRBV6-2 or TRBV6-3 and TRBJ2-7; 8 bases are shared with TRBD1. Germline CDR1 reads MNHEY; CDR2 reads SVGEGT. The CDR3 covers 12 residues. Here the CDR3 reads CASSPRGQERTF. For the CDR3, the DNA is TGTGCCAGCAGTCCCCGGGGACAGGAGAGAACGTTC.

The DNA of the CDR3 is TGCGCCAGCTCCCTCAACAGGTTAGGGACTGCAACTAATGAAAAACTGTTTTTT. Translating gives CASSLNRLGTATNEKLFF. V and J are TRBV4-3 and TRBJ1-4, with D tentatively TRBD1 (5 bases). Germline CDR1 reads LGHNA; CDR2 reads YSLEER. This CDR3 contains 18 residues. V was shortened by 8 bases and J by 0 bases, with 22 bases between the two germline ends.

CDR3: CASSLAPGQGSPLHF. CDR3 nucleotides: TGTGCCAGCAGCTTGGCCCCGGGACAGGGTTCACCCCTCCACTTT. The chain recombines TRBV5-6 with TRBJ1-6; TRBD1 matches at 9 bases. CDR1 and CDR2 from the germline V gene are SGHDT and YYEEEE. The CDR3 contains 15 residues. The J segment lost 9 bases and the V segment lost 0 bases, leaving 4 bases of the junction unmatched.

The V and J genes are TRBV4-1 and TRBJ2-4, with D possibly matching TRBD1 (5 bases). Trimming removed 3 bases from V and 7 bases from J, with 22 bases in between. This CDR3 is built from 17 residues. Germline V gene lookup returns CDR1 MGHRA and CDR2 YSYEKL. The CDR3, as DNA: TGCGCCAGCAGCCAGGGGTCGGCCTGGGGCGCGAATAACATTCAGTACTTC. Its translation is CASSQGSAWGANNIQYF.

This rearrangement joins TRBV7-6 to TRBJ2-1; possibly TRBD2 for D (6 bases). Germline CDR1 is SGHVS and CDR2 is FNYEAQ. V was trimmed by 1 base and J by 4 bases, leaving 11 bases between them. CDR3 size: 15 residues. As DNA, the CDR3 is TGTGCCAGCAGCTTAGACGGGAGAACTTACAATGAGCAGTTCTTC. It is translated as CASSLDGRTYNEQFF.

The CDR3 loop reads CSPTGGTNEKLFF. CDR3 bases: TGCAGCCCGACAGGGGGCACTAATGAAAAACTGTTTTTT. The rearrangement uses TRBV29-1 and TRBJ1-4; TRBD1 agrees at 10 bases. After removal of 8 bases from V and 2 bases from J, the junction contained 2 bases not matched to a gene. Germline CDR1 and CDR2: SQVTM and ANQGSEA. The CDR3 totals 13 residues.

This sequence joins TRBV10-3 and TRBJ1-1, with 10 bases lining up with TRBD1. This CDR3 spans 14 amino acids. V was pared by 6 bases and J by 4 bases, with 5 bases of the junction left unmatched. The germline V gene has CDR1 ENHRY and CDR2 SYGVKD. The CDR3: CAIRWDRGSTEAFF. The CDR3, as DNA: TGTGCCATCAGGTGGGACAGGGGTTCCACTGAAGCTTTCTTT.

V gene TRBV2 combines with J gene TRBJ1-5, with TRBD1 matching 8 bases. Germline values: CDR1 SNHLY, CDR2 FYNNEI. This CDR3 contains 15 residues. J lost 1 base, V lost 4 bases, and 3 bases had no gene match. Here the CDR3 reads CASSVNRGSNQPQHF. DNA for the CDR3: TGTGCCAGCAGTGTTAACAGGGGGAGCAATCAGCCCCAGCATTTT.